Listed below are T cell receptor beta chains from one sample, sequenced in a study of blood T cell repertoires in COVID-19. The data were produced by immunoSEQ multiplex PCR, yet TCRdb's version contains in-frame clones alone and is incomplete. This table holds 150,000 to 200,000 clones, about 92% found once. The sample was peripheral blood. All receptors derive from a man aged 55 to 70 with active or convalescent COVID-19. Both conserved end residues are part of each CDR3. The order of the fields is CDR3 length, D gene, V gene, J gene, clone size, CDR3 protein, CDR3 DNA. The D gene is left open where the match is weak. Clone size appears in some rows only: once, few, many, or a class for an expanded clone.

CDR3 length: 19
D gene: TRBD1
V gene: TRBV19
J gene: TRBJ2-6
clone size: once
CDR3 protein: CASSIKQGAIISGANVLTF
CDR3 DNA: TGTGCCAGTAGTATCAAACAGGGGGCGATTATCTCTGGGGCCAACGTCCTGACTTTC

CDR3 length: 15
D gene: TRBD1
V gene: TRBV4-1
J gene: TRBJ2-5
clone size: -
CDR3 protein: CASSQGRGRRETQYF
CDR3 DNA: TGCGCCAGCAGCCAGGGCAGGGGGCGCCGAGAGACCCAGTACTTC

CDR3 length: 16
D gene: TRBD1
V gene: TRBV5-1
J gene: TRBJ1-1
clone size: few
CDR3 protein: CASSLGAGTGITEAFF
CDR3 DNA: TGCGCCAGCAGCTTGGGCGCCGGGACAGGGATCACTGAAGCTTTCTTT

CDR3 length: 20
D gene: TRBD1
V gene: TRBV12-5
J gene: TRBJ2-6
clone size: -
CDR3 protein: CASGLPQPGQGTSGANVLTF
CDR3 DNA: TGTGCTAGTGGTTTGCCCCAACCGGGACAGGGGACCTCTGGGGCCAACGTCCTGACTTTC

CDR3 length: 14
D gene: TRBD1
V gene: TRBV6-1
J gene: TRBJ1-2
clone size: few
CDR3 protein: CASSEAGTGYGYTF
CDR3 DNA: TGTGCCAGCAGTGAAGCCGGGACAGGCTATGGCTACACCTTC

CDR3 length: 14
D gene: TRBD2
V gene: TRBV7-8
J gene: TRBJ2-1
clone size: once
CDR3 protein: CASSFGSGGNEQFF
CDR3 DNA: TGTGCCAGCAGCTTTGGTAGCGGGGGAAATGAGCAGTTCTTC

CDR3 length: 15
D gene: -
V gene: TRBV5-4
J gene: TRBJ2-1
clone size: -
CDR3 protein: CASSEPGSEGSEQFF
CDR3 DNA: TGTGCCAGCAGCGAGCCCGGGAGCGAGGGGAGTGAGCAGTTCTTC

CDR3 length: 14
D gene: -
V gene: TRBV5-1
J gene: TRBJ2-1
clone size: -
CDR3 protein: CASSLGWQGGEQFF
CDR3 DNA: TGCGCCAGCAGCTTGGGGTGGCAGGGCGGTGAGCAGTTCTTC

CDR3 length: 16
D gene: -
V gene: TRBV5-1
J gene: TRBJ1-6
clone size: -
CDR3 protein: CASSLYLEKLDSPLHF
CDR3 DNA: TGCGCCAGCAGCTTGTACTTGGAGAAACTAGATTCACCCCTCCACTTT

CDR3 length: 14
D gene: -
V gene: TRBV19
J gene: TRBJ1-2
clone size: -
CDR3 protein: CASSGLRTNYGYTF
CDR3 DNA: TGTGCCAGTTCAGGGCTAAGGACTAACTATGGCTACACCTTC

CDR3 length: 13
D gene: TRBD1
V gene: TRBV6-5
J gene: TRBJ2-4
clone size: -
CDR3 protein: CAVRGIAKNIQYF
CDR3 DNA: TGTGCCGTCAGGGGGATAGCCAAAAACATTCAGTACTTC

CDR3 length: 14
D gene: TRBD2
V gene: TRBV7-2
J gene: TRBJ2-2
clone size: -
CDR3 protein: CASRSTSVPGELFF
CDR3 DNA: TGTGCCAGCAGATCAACTAGCGTTCCCGGGGAGCTGTTTTTT

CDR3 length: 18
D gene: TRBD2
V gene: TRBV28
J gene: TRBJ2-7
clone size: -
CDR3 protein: CASSLLGLAGGPSYEQYF
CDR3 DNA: TGTGCCAGCAGTTTACTCGGACTAGCGGGAGGACCCTCCTACGAGCAGTACTTC

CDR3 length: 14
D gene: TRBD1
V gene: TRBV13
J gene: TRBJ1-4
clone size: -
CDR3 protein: CASSLRQGGEKLFF
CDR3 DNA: TGTGCCAGCAGCTTGAGACAGGGTGGAGAAAAACTGTTTTTT

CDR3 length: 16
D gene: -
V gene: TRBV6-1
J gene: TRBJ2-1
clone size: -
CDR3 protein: CASSEGRTGRGNEQFF
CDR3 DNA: TGTGCCAGCAGTGAAGGGCGAACAGGGAGGGGGAATGAGCAGTTCTTC

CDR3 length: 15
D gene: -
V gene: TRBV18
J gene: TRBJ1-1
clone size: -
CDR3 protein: CASSPDSKLNTEAFF
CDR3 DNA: TGTGCCAGCTCACCGGACAGCAAGTTGAACACTGAAGCTTTCTTT

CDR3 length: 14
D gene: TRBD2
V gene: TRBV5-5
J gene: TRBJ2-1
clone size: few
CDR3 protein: CASSPGLAAGEQFF
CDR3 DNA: TGTGCCAGCAGTCCGGGACTAGCGGCCGGGGAGCAGTTCTTC

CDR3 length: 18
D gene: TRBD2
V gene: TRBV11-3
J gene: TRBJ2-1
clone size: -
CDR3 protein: CASSYVQTGLATVNEQFF
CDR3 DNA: TGTGCCAGCAGCTACGTCCAAACGGGACTAGCGACGGTCAATGAGCAGTTCTTC

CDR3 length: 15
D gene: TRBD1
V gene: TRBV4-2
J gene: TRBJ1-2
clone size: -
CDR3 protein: CASSPVGTGNYGYTF
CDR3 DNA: TGTGCCAGCAGCCCCGTCGGGACAGGGAACTATGGCTACACCTTC

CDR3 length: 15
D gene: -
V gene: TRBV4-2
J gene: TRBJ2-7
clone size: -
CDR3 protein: CASSQDSRRNYEQYF
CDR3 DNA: TGTGCCAGCAGCCAAGATTCTAGGAGGAACTACGAGCAGTACTTC

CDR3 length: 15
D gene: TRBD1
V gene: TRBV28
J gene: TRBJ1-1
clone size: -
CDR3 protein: CASSPRGRLNTEAFF
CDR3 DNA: TGTGCCAGCAGTCCCAGGGGGCGTTTGAACACTGAAGCTTTCTTT

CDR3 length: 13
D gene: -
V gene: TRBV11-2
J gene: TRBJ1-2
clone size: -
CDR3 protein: CASSRGSSYGYTF
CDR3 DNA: TGTGCCAGCAGCCGGGGAAGCAGCTATGGCTACACCTTC

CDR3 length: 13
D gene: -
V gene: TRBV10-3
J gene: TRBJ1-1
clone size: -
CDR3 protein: CAISGSQPEGAFF
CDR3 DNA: TGTGCCATCAGTGGGTCCCAACCGGAGGGAGCTTTCTTT

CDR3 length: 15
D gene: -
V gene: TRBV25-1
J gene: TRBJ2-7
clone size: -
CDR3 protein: CASSEKGFVPGEQYF
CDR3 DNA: TGTGCCAGCAGTGAAAAGGGGTTTGTACCGGGCGAGCAGTACTTC

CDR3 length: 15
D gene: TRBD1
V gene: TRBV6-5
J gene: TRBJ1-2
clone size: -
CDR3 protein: CASRPGTGVNYGYTF
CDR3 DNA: TGTGCCAGCAGACCCGGGACAGGAGTTAACTATGGCTACACCTTC

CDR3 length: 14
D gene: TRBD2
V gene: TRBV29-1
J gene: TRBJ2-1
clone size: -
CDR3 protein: CSASGTSGSLEQFF
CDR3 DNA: TGCAGCGCATCCGGGACTAGCGGGAGTTTGGAGCAGTTCTTC

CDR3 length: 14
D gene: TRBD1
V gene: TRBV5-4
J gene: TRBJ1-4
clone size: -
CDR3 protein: CASSFAGGSEKLFF
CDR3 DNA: TGTGCCAGCAGCTTTGCAGGGGGTAGTGAAAAACTGTTTTTT

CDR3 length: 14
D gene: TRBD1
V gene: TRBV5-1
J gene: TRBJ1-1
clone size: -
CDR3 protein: CASRVGQVNTEAFF
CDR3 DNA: TGCGCCAGCAGGGTGGGACAGGTTAACACTGAAGCTTTCTTT

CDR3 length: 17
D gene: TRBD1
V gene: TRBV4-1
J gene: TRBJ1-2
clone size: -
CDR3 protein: CASSQDHLGQGVYGYTF
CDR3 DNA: TGCGCCAGCAGCCAAGATCATTTAGGACAGGGGGTCTATGGCTACACCTTC

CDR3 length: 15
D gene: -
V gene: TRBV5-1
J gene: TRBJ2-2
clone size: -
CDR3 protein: CASSPRGPGTGELFF
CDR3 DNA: TGCGCCAGCAGCCCGCGGGGTCCGGGCACCGGGGAGCTGTTTTTT

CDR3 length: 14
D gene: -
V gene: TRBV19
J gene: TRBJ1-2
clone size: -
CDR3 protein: CASIPRGFGYGYTF
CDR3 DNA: TGTGCCAGTATTCCCAGGGGCTTCGGCTATGGCTACACCTTC